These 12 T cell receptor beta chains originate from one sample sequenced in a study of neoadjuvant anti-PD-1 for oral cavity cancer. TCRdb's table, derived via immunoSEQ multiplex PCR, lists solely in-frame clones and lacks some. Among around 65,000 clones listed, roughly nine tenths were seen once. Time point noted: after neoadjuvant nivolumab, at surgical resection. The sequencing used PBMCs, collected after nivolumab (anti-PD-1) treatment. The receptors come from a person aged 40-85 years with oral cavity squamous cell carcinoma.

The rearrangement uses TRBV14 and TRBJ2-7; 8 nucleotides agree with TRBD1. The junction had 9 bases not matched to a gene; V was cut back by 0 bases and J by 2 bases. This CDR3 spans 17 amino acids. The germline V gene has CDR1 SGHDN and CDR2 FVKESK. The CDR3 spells CASSQDSRGTGPYEQYF. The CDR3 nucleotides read TGTGCCAGCAGCCAAGATAGTAGAGGGACAGGACCCTACGAGCAGTACTTC.

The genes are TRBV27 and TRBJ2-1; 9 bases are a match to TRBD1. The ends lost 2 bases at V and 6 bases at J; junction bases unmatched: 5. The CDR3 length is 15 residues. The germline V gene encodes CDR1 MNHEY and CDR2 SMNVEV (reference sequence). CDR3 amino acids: CASSLPGQGLNEQFF. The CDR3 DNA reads TGTGCCAGCAGTTTACCTGGACAGGGGCTCAATGAGCAGTTCTTC.

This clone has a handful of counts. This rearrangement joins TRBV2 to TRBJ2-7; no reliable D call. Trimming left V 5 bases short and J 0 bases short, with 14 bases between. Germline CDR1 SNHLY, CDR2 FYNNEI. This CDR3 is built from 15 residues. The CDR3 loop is CASSRAGSSSYEQYF. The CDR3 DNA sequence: TGTGCCAGCAGTCGCGCCGGCAGTAGCTCCTACGAGCAGTACTTC. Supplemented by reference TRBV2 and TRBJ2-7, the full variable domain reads EPEVTQTPSHQVTQMGQEVILRCVPISNHLYFYWYRQILGQKVEFLVSFYNNEISEKSEIFDDQFSVERPDGSNFTLKIRSTKLEDSAMYFCASSRAGSSSYEQYFGPGTRLTVT.

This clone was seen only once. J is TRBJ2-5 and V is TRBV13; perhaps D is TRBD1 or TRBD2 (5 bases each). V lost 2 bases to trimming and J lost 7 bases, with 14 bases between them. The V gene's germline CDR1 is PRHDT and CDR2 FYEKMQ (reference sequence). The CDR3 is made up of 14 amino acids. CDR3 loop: CASSLMGVDRTQYF. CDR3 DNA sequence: TGTGCCAGCAGCTTAATGGGGGTTGATCGGACCCAGTACTTC. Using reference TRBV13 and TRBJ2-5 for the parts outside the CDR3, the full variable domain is AAGVIQSPRHLIKEKRETATLKCYPIPRHDTVYWYQQGPGQDPQFLISFYEKMQSDKGSIPDRFSAQQFSDYHSELNMSSLELGDSALYFCASSLMGVDRTQYFGPGTRLLVL.

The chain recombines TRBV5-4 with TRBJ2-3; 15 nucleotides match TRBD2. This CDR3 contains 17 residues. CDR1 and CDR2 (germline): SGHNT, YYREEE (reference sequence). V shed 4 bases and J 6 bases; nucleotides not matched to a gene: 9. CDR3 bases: TGTGCCAGCAGCACCTGGACTAGCGGGGGGGCCAGGGATACGCAGTATTTT. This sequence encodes CASSTWTSGGARDTQYF.

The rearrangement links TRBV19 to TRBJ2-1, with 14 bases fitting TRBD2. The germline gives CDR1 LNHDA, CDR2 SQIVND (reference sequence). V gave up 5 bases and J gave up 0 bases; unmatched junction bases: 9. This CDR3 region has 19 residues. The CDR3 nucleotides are TGTGCCAGTAGTGTAGGGACTAGCGGGAGCCGGTCCTCCTACAATGAGCAGTTCTTC. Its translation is CASSVGTSGSRSSYNEQFF.

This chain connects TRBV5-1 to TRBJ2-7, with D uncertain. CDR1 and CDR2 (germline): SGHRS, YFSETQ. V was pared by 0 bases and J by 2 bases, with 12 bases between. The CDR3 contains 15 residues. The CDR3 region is CASSLGHQMTYEQYF. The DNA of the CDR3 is TGCGCCAGCAGCTTGGGACACCAAATGACCTACGAGCAGTACTTC. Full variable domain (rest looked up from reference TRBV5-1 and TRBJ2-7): KAGVTQTPRYLIKTRGQQVTLSCSPISGHRSVSWYQQTPGQGLQFLFEYFSETQRNKGNFPGRFSGRQFSNSRSEMNVSTLELGDSALYLCASSLGHQMTYEQYFGPGTRLTVT.

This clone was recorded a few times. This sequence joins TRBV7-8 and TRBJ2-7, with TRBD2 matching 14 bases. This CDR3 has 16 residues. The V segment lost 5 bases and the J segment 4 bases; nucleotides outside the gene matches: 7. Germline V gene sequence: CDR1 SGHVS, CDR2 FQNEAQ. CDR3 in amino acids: CASSAGTSGGQYEQYF. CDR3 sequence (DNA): TGTGCCAGCAGCGCCGGGACTAGCGGGGGACAGTACGAGCAGTACTTC.

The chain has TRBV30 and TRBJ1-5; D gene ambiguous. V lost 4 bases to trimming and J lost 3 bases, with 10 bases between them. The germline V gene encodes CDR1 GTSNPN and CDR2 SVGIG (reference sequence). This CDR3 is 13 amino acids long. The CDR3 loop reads CAWTGSFNQPQHF. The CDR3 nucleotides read TGTGCCTGGACAGGCTCTTTCAATCAGCCCCAGCATTTT.

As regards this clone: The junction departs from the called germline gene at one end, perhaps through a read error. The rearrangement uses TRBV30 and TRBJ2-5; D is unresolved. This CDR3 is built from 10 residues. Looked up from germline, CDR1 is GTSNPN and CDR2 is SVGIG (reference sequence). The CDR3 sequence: CAWGDPQGHF. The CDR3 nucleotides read TGTGCCTGGGGAGACCCTCAAGGGCACTTC.

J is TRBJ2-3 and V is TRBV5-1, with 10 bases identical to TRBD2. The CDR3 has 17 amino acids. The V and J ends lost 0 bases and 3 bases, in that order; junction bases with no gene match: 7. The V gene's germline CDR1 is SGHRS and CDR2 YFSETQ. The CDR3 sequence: CASSLAPSGRGTDTQYF. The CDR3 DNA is TGCGCCAGCAGCTTGGCCCCTAGCGGGAGAGGAACAGATACGCAGTATTTT.

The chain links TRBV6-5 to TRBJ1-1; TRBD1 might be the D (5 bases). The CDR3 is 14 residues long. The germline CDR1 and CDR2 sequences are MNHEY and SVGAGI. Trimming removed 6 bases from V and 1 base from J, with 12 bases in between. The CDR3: CASSQGLWNTEAFF. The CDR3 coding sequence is TGTGCCAGCAGCCAGGGACTTTGGAACACTGAAGCTTTCTTT.